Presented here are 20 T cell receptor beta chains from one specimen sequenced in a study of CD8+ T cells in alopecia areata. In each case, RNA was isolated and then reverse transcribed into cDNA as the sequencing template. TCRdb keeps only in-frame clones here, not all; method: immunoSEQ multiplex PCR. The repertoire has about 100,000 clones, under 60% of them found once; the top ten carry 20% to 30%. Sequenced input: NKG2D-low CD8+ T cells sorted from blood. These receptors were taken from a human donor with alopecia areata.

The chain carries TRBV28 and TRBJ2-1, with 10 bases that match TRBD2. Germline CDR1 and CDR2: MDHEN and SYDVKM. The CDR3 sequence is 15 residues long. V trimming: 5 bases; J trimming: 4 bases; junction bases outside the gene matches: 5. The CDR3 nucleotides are TGTGCCAGCAGTCCCCTAGCGGGAGTTTACAATGAGCAGTTCTTC. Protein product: CASSPLAGVYNEQFF.

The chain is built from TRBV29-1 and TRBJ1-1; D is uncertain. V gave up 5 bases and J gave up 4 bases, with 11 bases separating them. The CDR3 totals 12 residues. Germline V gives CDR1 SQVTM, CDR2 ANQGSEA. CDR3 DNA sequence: TGCAGCGTTCTGGGTCGGGGCACTGAAGCTTTCTTT. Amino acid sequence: CSVLGRGTEAFF.

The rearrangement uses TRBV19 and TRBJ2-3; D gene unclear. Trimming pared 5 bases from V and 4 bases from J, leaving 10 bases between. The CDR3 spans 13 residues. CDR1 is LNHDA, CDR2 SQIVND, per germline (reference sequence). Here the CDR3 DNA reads TGTGCCAGTAGTCTCTCTCCGGCAGATACGCAGTATTTT. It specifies CASSLSPADTQYF.

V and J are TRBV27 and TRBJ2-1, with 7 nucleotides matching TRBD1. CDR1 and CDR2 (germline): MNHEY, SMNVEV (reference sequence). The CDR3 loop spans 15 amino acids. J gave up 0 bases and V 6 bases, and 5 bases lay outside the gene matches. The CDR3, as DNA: TGTGCCAGCAGACCGGGACAGAGCTCCTACAATGAGCAGTTCTTC. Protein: CASRPGQSSYNEQFF.

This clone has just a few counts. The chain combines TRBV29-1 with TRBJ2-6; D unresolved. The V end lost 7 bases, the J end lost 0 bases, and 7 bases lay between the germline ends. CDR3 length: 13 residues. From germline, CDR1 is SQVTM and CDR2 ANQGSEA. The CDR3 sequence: CSAIGSGANVLTF. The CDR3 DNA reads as TGCAGCGCTATAGGCTCTGGGGCCAACGTCCTGACTTTC.

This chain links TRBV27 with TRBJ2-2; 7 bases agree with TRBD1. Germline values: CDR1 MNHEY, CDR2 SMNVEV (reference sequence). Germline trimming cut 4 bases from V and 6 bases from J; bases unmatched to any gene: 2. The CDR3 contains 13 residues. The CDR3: CASSSTGSGELFF. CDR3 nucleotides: TGTGCCAGCAGTTCGACAGGGTCCGGGGAGCTGTTTTTT.

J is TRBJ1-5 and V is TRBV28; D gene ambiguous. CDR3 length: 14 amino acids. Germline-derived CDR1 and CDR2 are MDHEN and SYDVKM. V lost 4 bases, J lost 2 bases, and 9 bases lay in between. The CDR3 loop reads CASSSTRGNQPQHF. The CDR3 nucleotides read TGTGCCAGCAGTTCGACACGGGGCAATCAGCCCCAGCATTTT.

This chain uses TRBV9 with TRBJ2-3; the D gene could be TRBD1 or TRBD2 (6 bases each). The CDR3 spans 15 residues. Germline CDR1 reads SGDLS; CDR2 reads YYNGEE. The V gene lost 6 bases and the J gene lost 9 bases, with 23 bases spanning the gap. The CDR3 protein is CASTGDTPQSGTQYF. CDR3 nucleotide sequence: TGTGCCAGCACGGGGGACACGCCACAAAGTGGCACGCAGTATTTT.

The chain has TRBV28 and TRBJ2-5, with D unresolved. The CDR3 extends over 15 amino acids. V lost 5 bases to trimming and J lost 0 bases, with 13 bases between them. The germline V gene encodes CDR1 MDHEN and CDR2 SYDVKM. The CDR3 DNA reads TGTGCCAGCAGTCCGCCCAAGGTGTACCAAGAGACCCAGTACTTC. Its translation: CASSPPKVYQETQYF.

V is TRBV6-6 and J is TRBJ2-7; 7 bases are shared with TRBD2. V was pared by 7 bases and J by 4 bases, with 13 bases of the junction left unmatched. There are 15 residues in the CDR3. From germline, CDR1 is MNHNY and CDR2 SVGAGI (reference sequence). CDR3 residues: CASNRPTGGRYEQYF. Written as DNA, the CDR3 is TGTGCCAGCAACCGTCCGACGGGAGGCCGATACGAGCAGTACTTC.

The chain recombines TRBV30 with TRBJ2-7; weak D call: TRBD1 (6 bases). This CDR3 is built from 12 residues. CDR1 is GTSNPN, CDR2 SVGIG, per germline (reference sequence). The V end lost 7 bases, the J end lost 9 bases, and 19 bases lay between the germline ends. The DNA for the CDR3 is TGTGCCTACGGGACACTTTCTACGGGGCAGTACTTC. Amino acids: CAYGTLSTGQYF.

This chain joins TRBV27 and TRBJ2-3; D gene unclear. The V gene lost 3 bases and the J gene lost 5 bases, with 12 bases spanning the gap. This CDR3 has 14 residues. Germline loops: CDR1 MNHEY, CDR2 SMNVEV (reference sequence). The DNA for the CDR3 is TGTGCCAGCAGTTTCCCGGGCTCAGGAGATACGCAGTATTTT. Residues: CASSFPGSGDTQYF.

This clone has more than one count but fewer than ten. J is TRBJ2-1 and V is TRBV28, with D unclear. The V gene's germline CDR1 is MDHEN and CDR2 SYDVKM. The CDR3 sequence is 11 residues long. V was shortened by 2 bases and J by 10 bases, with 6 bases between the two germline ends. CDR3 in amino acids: CASSLVREQFF. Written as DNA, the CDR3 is TGTGCCAGCAGTTTAGTCCGAGAGCAGTTCTTC. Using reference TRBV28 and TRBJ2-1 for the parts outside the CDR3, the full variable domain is DVKVTQSSRYLVKRTGEKVFLECVQDMDHENMFWYRQDPGLGLRLIYFSYDVKMKEKGDIPEGYSVSREKKERFSLILESASTNQTSMYLCASSLVREQFFGPGTRLTVL.

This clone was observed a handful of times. The CDR3 region is CASSSLGGQPQHF. CDR3 DNA: TGTGCCAGCAGCTCCCTGGGGGGGCAGCCCCAGCATTTT. This chain connects TRBV7-9 to TRBJ1-5; D is perhaps TRBD1 (5 bases). The CDR3 runs 13 residues. Germline loops: CDR1 SEHNR, CDR2 FQNEAQ (reference sequence). V gave up 4 bases and J gave up 7 bases, with 11 bases separating them. The full variable domain, its missing parts supplied by reference TRBV7-9 and TRBJ1-5, is DTGVSQNPRHKITKRGQNVTFRCDPISEHNRLYWYRQTLGQGPEFLTYFQNEAQLEKSRLLSDRFSAERPKGSFSTLEIQRTEQGDSAMYLCASSSLGGQPQHFGDGTRLSIL.

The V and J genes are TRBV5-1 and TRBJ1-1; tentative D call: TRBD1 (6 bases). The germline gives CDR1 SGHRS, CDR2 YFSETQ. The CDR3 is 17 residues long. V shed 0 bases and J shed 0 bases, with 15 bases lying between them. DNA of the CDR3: TGCGCCAGCAGCTTGGCCGGGGGCGACGGCATGAACACTGAAGCTTTCTTT. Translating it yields CASSLAGGDGMNTEAFF. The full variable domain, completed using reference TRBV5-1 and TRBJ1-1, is KAGVTQTPRYLIKTRGQQVTLSCSPISGHRSVSWYQQTPGQGLQFLFEYFSETQRNKGNFPGRFSGRQFSNSRSEMNVSTLELGDSALYLCASSLAGGDGMNTEAFFGQGTRLTVV.

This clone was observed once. The CDR3, as DNA: TGTGCCAGCAGGCTCCAGCGGGAGGGCCGTCGCACAGATACGCAGTATTTT. This translates into CASRLQREGRRTDTQYF. The chain is built from TRBV2 and TRBJ2-3; 10 bases fit TRBD2. J was trimmed by 1 base and V by 6 bases; bases with no gene match: 10. The CDR3 length is 17 residues. Per the germline V gene, CDR1 is SNHLY and CDR2 is FYNNEI.

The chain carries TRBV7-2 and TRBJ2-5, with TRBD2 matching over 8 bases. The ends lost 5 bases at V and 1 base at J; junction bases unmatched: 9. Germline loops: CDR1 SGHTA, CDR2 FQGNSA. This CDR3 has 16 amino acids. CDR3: CASSLGAGGSQETQYF. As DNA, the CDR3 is TGTGCCAGCAGCCTAGGGGCGGGGGGATCCCAAGAGACCCAGTACTTC. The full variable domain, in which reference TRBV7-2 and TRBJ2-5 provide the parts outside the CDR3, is GAGVSQSPSNKVTEKGKDVELRCDPISGHTALYWYRQSLGQGLEFLIYFQGNSAPDKSGLPSDRFSAERTGGSVSTLTIQRTQQEDSAVYLCASSLGAGGSQETQYFGPGTRLLVL.

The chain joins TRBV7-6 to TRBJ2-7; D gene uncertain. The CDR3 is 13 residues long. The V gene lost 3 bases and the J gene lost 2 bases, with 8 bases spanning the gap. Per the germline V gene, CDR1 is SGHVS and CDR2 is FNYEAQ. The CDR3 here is CASSLGGTYEQYF. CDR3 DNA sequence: TGTGCCAGCAGCTTGGGCGGAACCTACGAGCAGTACTTC.

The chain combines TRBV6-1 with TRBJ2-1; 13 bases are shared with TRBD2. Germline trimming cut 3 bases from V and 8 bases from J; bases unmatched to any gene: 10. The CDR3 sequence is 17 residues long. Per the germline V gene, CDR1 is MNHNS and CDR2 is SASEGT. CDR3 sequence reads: CASSDSWTSGSGDEQFF. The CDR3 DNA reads TGTGCCAGCAGTGACAGCTGGACTAGCGGGAGTGGGGATGAGCAGTTCTTC.

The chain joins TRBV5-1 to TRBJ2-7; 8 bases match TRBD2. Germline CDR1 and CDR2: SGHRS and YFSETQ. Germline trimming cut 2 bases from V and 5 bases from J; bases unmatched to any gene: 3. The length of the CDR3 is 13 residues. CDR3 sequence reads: CASSLSGSNEQYF. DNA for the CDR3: TGCGCCAGCAGCTTAAGCGGGAGCAACGAGCAGTACTTC.